This T cell receptor beta chain was retrieved from a study of OX40 agonist ivuxolimab in advanced cancers. Overall study context: While on treatment, patients had intravenous ivuxolimab at 0.01 to 10 mg/kg every 2 weeks.

Sequencing used immunoSEQ multiplex PCR; TCRdb keeps in-frame clones, though not all of them. The profile shows roughly 82,000 clones, around 92% of them singletons. CDR3 length: 15 residues. Trimming removed 0 bases at V and 3 bases at J, with 12 bases between. Germline assignment: CDR1 LNHNV and CDR2 YYDKDF (reference sequence). The sample in question was CD4+ or CD8+ T cells sorted from blood, obtained in a trial of the OX40 agonist ivuxolimab. This TCR derives from an adult with an advanced solid tumor such as melanoma, head and neck, liver or kidney cancer. This sequence joins TRBV15 and TRBJ2-7; D ambiguous. The CDR3 DNA reads as TGTGCCACCAGCAGAGAGTTTTCCAGCCTCTACGAGCAGTACTTC. Protein sequence: CATSREFSSLYEQYF.